These 20 T cell receptor beta chains came from one sample sequenced in a study of blood T cell repertoires in COVID-19. Only in-frame clones appear in the TCRdb table, and some are missing; sequencing was by immunoSEQ multiplex PCR. This sample carries around 170,000 clones, 78% of them seen once, and the ten largest clones take about 15%. The specimen was peripheral blood. Every receptor here comes from an elderly woman with acute or convalescent COVID-19.

The chain recombines TRBV7-3 with TRBJ2-2, with 8 bases that match TRBD2. Germline trimming cut 5 bases from V and 3 bases from J; bases unmatched to any gene: 8. Germline V CDR1 and CDR2: SGHTA, FQGTGA. There are 16 residues in the CDR3. CDR3 sequence (DNA): TGTGCCAGCAGCCCGAGTCACGGGAGGGACACCGGGGAGCTGTTTTTT. As protein: CASSPSHGRDTGELFF.

The chain uses TRBV18 and TRBJ2-7; possible D gene TRBD2, 5 bases. Trimming stripped 6 bases from V and 6 bases from J, with 18 bases between. The CDR3 spans 14 residues. CDR1 KGHSH and CDR2 LQKENI come from the germline V gene. In DNA form, the CDR3 reads TGTGCCAGCTCTCCTCGAGGGTCAGGCGGCGAGCAGTACTTC. Protein sequence: CASSPRGSGGEQYF.

V is TRBV4-1 and J is TRBJ2-3; no clear D. CDR3 size: 12 residues. The ends were cut back, 0 bases at V and 5 bases at J, with 3 bases in the middle. CDR1 MGHRA and CDR2 YSYEKL come from the germline V gene. Written as DNA, the CDR3 is TGCGCCAGCAGCCAAGATAGAGATACGCAGTATTTT. Translation gives CASSQDRDTQYF.

The chain links TRBV7-9 to TRBJ2-1; 11 nucleotides match TRBD2. This CDR3 comprises 16 residues. The J segment lost 8 bases and the V segment lost 1 base, leaving 7 bases of the junction unmatched. From germline, CDR1 is SEHNR and CDR2 FQNEAQ (reference sequence). The CDR3 DNA follows: TGTGCCAGCAGCTTAGGTGTAGCGGGGGGGCCAGATGAGCAGTTCTTC. Its translation is CASSLGVAGGPDEQFF.

This chain links TRBV5-1 with TRBJ2-2; 9 positions match TRBD1. V shed 0 bases and J 2 bases; nucleotides not matched to a gene: 8. CDR1 and CDR2 from the germline V gene are SGHRS and YFSETQ. The CDR3 is 18 residues long. CDR3 DNA: TGCGCCAGCAGCTTGGAACCGGGACAGGGCTTTAACACCGGGGAGCTGTTTTTT. Translation gives CASSLEPGQGFNTGELFF.

The chain carries TRBV2 and TRBJ2-1; 8 nucleotides agree with TRBD1. Per germline, CDR1 SNHLY and CDR2 FYNNEI. The CDR3 contains 10 residues. J was trimmed by 15 bases and V by 6 bases; bases with no gene match: 4. This CDR3 reads CASSGQGPFF. CDR3 coding DNA: TGTGCCAGCAGCGGACAGGGACCGTTCTTC.

The CDR3 DNA follows: TGTGCCAGCAGTTTCCACAGGGGGCGGGCATCTGAAAAACTGTTTTTT. Encoded protein: CASSFHRGRASEKLFF. This sequence joins TRBV27 and TRBJ1-4, with 9 bases that match TRBD1. The CDR3 consists of 16 residues. Germline CDR1 MNHEY, CDR2 SMNVEV (reference sequence). With V trimmed by 3 bases and J by 7 bases, 9 bases remained unmatched.

The chain joins TRBV10-1 to TRBJ1-4, with TRBD1 matching over 10 bases. This CDR3 is 15 amino acids long. V lost 5 bases and J lost 6; bases outside the gene matches: 6. Germline CDR1 WNHNN, CDR2 SYGVQD (reference sequence). The CDR3 reads CASSTPGTGDEKLFF. The CDR3 region has the DNA TGCGCCAGCAGTACCCCCGGGACAGGGGATGAAAAACTGTTTTTT.

The chain joins TRBV3-1 (or the pseudogene TRBV3-2) to TRBJ2-7, with 8 bases matching TRBD2. The CDR3 has 15 residues. Germline V gene data show CDR1 as LGHDT and CDR2 as YNNKEL (reference sequence). V shed 1 base, J shed 2 bases, and the junction held 4 bases outside the gene matches. For the CDR3, the DNA is TGTGCCAGCAGCCAAGTCGGGGGGGGGACCTACGAGCAGTACTTC. It translates to CASSQVGGGTYEQYF.

The gene calls are TRBV6-5 and TRBJ2-7; a possible D gene is TRBD2 (6 bases). Germline CDR1 reads MNHEY; CDR2 reads SVGAGI. V was shortened by 7 bases and J by 0 bases, with 10 bases between the two germline ends. The CDR3 has 13 residues. The CDR3 sequence is CASNMGGSYEQYF. The CDR3 coding sequence is TGTGCCAGCAATATGGGGGGCTCCTACGAGCAGTACTTC.

The chain combines TRBV28 with TRBJ2-1, with 9 bases fitting TRBD2. V trimming: 5 bases; J trimming: 5 bases; junction bases outside the gene matches: 13. Germline assignment: CDR1 MDHEN and CDR2 SYDVKM. There are 17 residues in the CDR3. This chain's CDR3 is CASSVLRLAELNNEQFF. The CDR3 DNA reads TGTGCCAGCAGTGTCCTTAGACTAGCGGAACTCAACAATGAGCAGTTCTTC.

The chain combines TRBV6-6 with TRBJ2-3, with 10 positions matching TRBD2. The ends lost 8 bases at V and 1 base at J; junction bases unmatched: 6. Looked up from germline, CDR1 is MNHNY and CDR2 is SVGAGI (reference sequence). This CDR3 contains 15 residues. The CDR3 region is CASASGSSGTDTQYF. CDR3 DNA: TGTGCCAGCGCTAGCGGGAGTTCGGGCACAGATACGCAGTATTTT.

The rearrangement joins TRBV3-1 (or the pseudogene TRBV3-2) to TRBJ2-1; D remains ambiguous. The CDR3 covers 13 residues. V was clipped by 2 bases and J by 6 bases, with 8 bases between them. Looked up from germline, CDR1 is LGHDT and CDR2 is YNNKEL (reference sequence). CDR3 loop: CASSQFGGNEQFF. DNA of the CDR3: TGTGCCAGCAGCCAATTTGGCGGCAATGAGCAGTTCTTC.

The chain employs TRBV6-1 and TRBJ1-1; 10 nucleotides align to TRBD1. Germline-derived CDR1 and CDR2 are MNHNS and SASEGT. The V and J ends lost 4 bases and 0 bases, in that order; junction bases with no gene match: 11. The CDR3 loop spans 18 amino acids. The CDR3 nucleotides read TGTGCCAGCAGTGGGTCGACAGGGGGCTGGGGGATGAACACTGAAGCTTTCTTT. Its translation is CASSGSTGGWGMNTEAFF.

This clone was observed a few times. The chain has TRBV30 and TRBJ1-2, with D possibly TRBD1 on 6 matching bases. In germline, CDR1 is GTSNPN, CDR2 SVGIG (reference sequence). The V end was cut by 2 bases, the J end by 4 bases, with 14 bases between. This CDR3 spans 14 amino acids. Written as DNA, the CDR3 is TGTGCCTGGAGTCCTTCCGGACAGCTCTATGGCTACACCTTC. Translated, it gives CAWSPSGQLYGYTF.

The rearrangement joins TRBV11-2 to TRBJ1-6; a possible D gene is TRBD1 (6 bases). V was cut by 0 bases and J by 4 bases, with 10 bases left in between. The CDR3 contains 16 residues. Per germline, CDR1 SGHAT and CDR2 FQNNGV. The CDR3 here is CASSLEAQGYNSPLHF. CDR3 in DNA: TGTGCCAGCAGCTTAGAGGCACAGGGATATAATTCACCCCTCCACTTT. The full variable domain, rest sourced from reference TRBV11-2 and TRBJ1-6, is EAGVAQSPRYKIIEKRQSVAFWCNPISGHATLYWYQQILGQGPKLLIQFQNNGVVDDSQLPKDRFSAERLKGVDSTLKIQPAKLEDSAVYLCASSLEAQGYNSPLHFGNGTRLTVT.

The sample holds a few counts of this clone. This chain joins TRBV20-1 and TRBJ2-7; no clear D gene. The CDR3 length is 14 residues. CDR1 is DFQATT, CDR2 SNEGSKA, per germline (reference sequence). V was clipped by 3 bases and J by 3 bases, with 15 bases between them. CDR3 region: CSASLPPPYYEQYF. The CDR3 coding sequence is TGCAGTGCTAGTTTACCGCCCCCCTACTACGAGCAGTACTTC.

This clone was observed a handful of times. This sequence joins TRBV2 and TRBJ1-4; D possibly corresponds to TRBD1 (6 bases). The CDR3 covers 15 residues. The germline gives CDR1 SNHLY, CDR2 FYNNEI. The V gene lost 1 base and the J gene lost 5 bases, with 11 bases spanning the gap. The DNA for the CDR3 is TGTGCCAGCAGTGAAGTAGTTGGGACAAATGAAAAACTGTTTTTT. Residues: CASSEVVGTNEKLFF.

V usage is TRBV5-1 and J usage is TRBJ1-1; 8 bases fit TRBD1. From germline, CDR1 is SGHRS and CDR2 YFSETQ. There are 15 residues in the CDR3. The J segment lost 4 bases and the V segment lost 0 bases, leaving 5 bases of the junction unmatched. The CDR3 region has the DNA TGCGCCAGCAGCTTGGTAGGACAGGGTAGCACTGAAGCTTTCTTT. It translates to CASSLVGQGSTEAFF. The complete variable domain, with remaining parts taken from reference TRBV5-1 and TRBJ1-1, reads KAGVTQTPRYLIKTRGQQVTLSCSPISGHRSVSWYQQTPGQGLQFLFEYFSETQRNKGNFPGRFSGRQFSNSRSEMNVSTLELGDSALYLCASSLVGQGSTEAFFGQGTRLTVV.

V usage is TRBV6-5 and J usage is TRBJ1-1; D gene ambiguous. The CDR3 consists of 10 residues. The V and J ends lost 11 bases and 0 bases respectively, with 4 bases between them. Germline V gene lookup returns CDR1 MNHEY and CDR2 SVGAGI. Here the CDR3 reads CASLNTEAFF. CDR3 nucleotide sequence: TGTGCCTCCTTGAACACTGAAGCTTTCTTT.